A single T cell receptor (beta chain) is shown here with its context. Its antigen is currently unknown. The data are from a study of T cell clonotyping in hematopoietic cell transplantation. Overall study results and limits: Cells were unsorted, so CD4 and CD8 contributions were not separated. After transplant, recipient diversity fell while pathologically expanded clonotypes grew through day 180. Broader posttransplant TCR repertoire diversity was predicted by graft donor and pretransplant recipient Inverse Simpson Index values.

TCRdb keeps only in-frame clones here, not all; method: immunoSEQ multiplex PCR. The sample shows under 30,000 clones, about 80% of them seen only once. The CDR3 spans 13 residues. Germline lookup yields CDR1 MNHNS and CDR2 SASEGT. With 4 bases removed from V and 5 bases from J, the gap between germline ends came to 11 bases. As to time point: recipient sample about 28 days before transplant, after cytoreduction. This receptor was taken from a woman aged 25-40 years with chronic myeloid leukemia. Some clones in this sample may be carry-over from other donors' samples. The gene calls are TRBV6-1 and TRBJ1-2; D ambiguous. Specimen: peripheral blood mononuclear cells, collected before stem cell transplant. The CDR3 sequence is CASSARTEYGYTF. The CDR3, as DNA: TGTGCCAGCAGTGCGAGGACTGAGTATGGCTACACCTTC.